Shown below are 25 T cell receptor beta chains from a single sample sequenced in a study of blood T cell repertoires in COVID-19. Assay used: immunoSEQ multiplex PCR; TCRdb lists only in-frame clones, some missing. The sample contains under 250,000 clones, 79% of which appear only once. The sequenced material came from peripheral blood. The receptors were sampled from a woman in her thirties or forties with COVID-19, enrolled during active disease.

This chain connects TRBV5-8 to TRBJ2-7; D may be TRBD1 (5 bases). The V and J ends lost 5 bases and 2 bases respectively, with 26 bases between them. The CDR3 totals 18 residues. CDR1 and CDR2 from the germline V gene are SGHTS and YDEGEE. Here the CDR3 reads CASSPLSGWSRKPYEQYF. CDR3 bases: TGTGCCAGCAGTCCCCTGTCAGGGTGGTCACGGAAGCCCTACGAGCAGTACTTC.

The CDR3 DNA reads as TGTGCCAGCTCATCAGGGTTAGGAGAAAAACTGTTTTTT. This sequence encodes CASSSGLGEKLFF. V gene TRBV18 combines with J gene TRBJ1-4; the D gene is possibly TRBD1 (5 bases). With 5 bases removed from V and 8 bases from J, the gap between germline ends came to 12 bases. The CDR3 is 13 amino acids. Germline V CDR1 and CDR2: KGHSH, LQKENI.

CDR3 DNA: TGTGCCAGCAGGCGGGACAGGGGCCGAGAGCAGTTCTTC. Amino acids: CASRRDRGREQFF. The V and J genes are TRBV6-5 and TRBJ2-1; 10 bases fit TRBD1. This CDR3 spans 13 amino acids. From germline, CDR1 is MNHEY and CDR2 SVGAGI. With 6 bases clipped from V and 10 bases from J, the junction kept 6 bases outside the gene matches.

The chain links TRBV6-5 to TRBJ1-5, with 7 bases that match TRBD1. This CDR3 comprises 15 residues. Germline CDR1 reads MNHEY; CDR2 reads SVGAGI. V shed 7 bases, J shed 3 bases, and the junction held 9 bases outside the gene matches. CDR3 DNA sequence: TGTGCCAGCACCCCGGGACAGACCCTCAATCAGCCCCAGCATTTT. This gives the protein CASTPGQTLNQPQHF.

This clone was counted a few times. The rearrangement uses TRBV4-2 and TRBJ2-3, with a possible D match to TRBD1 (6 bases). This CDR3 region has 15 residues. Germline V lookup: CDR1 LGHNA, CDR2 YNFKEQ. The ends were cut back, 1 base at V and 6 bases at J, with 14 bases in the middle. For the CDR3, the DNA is TGTGCCAGCAGCCAAGGGAGTGGGACACAGGATACGCAGTATTTT. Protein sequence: CASSQGSGTQDTQYF.

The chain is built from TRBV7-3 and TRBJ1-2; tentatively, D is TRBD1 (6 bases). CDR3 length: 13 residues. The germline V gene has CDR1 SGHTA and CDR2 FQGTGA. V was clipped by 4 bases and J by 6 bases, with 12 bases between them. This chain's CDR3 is CASSSTGSHGYTF. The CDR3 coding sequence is TGTGCCAGCAGCTCTACAGGGTCACATGGCTACACCTTC.

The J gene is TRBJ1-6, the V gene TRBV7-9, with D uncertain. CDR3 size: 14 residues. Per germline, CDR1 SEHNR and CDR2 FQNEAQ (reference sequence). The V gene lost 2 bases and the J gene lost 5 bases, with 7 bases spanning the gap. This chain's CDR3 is CASSLIQNNSPLHF. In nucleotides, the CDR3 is TGTGCCAGCAGCTTAATACAGAATAATTCACCCCTCCACTTT.

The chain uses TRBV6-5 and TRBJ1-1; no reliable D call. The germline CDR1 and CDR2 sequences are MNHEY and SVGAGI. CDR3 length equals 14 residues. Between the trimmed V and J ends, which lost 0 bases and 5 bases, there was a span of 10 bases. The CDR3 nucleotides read TGTGCCAGCAGTTACTCAATGGCGGGTACTGAAGCTTTCTTT. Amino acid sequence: CASSYSMAGTEAFF.

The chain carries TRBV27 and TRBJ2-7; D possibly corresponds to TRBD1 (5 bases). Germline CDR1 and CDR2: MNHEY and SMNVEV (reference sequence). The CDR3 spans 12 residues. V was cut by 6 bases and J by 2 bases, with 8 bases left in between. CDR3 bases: TGTGCCAGCAGACAGGTTCCCTACGAGCAGTACTTC. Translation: CASRQVPYEQYF.

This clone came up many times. CDR3 loop: CATSDSLNTEAFF. The CDR3 bases are TGTGCCACCAGCGACAGCTTGAACACTGAAGCTTTCTTT. V and J are TRBV24-1 and TRBJ1-1, with D possibly TRBD1 on 5 matching bases. V dropped 7 bases and J dropped 0 bases, with 8 bases sitting between them. Germline V CDR1 and CDR2: KGHDR, SFDVKD. The CDR3 extends over 13 amino acids.

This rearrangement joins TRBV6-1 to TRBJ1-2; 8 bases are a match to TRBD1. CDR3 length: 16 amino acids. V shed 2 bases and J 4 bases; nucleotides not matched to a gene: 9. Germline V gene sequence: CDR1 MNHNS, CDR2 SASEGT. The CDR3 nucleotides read TGTGCCAGCAGTGAAACCGGGACAGGAGCCTCCTATGGCTACACCTTC. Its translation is CASSETGTGASYGYTF.

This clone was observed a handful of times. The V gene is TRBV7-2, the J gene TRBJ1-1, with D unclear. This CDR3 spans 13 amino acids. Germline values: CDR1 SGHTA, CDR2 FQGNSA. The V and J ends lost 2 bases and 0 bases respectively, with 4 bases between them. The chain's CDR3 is CASSLQMNTEAFF. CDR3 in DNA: TGTGCCAGCAGCTTACAGATGAACACTGAAGCTTTCTTT.

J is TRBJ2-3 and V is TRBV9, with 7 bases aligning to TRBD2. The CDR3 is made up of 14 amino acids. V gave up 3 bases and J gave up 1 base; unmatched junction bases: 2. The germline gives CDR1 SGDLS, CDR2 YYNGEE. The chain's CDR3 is CASSGSGRTDTQYF. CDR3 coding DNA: TGTGCCAGCAGCGGTAGCGGGCGCACAGATACGCAGTATTTT.

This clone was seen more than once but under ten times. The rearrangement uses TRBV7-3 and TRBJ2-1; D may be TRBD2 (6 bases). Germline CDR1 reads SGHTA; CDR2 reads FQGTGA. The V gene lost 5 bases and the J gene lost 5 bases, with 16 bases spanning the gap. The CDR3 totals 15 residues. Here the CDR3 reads CASSPPGLGHNEQFF. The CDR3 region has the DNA TGTGCCAGCAGCCCTCCGGGACTGGGGCACAATGAGCAGTTCTTC.

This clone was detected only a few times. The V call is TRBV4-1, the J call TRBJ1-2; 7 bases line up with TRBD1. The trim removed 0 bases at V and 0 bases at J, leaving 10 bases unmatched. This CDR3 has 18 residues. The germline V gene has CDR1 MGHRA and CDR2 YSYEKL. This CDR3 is CASSQDRDSGFPNYGYTF. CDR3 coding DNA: TGCGCCAGCAGCCAAGACCGGGACAGTGGGTTTCCTAACTATGGCTACACCTTC.

Here the CDR3 DNA reads TGTGCCAGCAGGGCCGGGGGGGGCAGCAATCAGCCCCAGCATTTT. Amino acid sequence: CASRAGGGSNQPQHF. The chain employs TRBV6-5 and TRBJ1-5; the D gene is possibly TRBD1 (6 bases). CDR3 size: 15 residues. V dropped 6 bases and J dropped 1 base, with 13 bases sitting between them. Germline CDR1 MNHEY, CDR2 SVGAGI.

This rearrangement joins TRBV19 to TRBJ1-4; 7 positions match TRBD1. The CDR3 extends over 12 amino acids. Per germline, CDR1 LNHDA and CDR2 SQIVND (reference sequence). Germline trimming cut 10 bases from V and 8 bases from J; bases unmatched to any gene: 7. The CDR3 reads CATNDRDEKLFF. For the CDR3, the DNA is TGTGCCACGAACGACAGGGACGAAAAACTGTTTTTT.

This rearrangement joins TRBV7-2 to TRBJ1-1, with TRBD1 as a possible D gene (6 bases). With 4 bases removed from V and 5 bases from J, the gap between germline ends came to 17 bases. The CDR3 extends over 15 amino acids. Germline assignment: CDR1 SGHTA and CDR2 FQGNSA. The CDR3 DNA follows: TGTGCCAGCAGCTCATGGGGGCGCGGTGGAACTGAAGCTTTCTTT. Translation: CASSSWGRGGTEAFF.

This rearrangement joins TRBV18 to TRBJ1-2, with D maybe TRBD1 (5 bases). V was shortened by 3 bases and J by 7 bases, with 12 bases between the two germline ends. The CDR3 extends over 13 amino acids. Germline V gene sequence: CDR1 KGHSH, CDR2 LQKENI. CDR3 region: CASSPYGQGGYTF. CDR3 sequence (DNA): TGTGCCAGCTCACCGTACGGGCAGGGTGGCTACACCTTC.

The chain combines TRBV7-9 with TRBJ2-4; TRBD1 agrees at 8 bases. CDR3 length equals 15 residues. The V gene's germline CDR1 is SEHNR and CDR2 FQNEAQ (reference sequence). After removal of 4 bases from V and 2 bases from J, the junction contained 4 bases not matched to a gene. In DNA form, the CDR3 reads TGTGCCAGCAGCTCAGGGGGCGAGACCAAAAACATTCAGTACTTC. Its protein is CASSSGGETKNIQYF.

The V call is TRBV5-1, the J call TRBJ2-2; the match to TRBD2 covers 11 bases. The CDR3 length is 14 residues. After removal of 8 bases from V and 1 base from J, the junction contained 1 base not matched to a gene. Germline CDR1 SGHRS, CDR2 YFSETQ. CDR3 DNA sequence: TGCGCCAGACTAGCGGGGGAGAACACCGGGGAGCTGTTTTTT. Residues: CARLAGENTGELFF. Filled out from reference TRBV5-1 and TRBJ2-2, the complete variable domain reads KAGVTQTPRYLIKTRGQQVTLSCSPISGHRSVSWYQQTPGQGLQFLFEYFSETQRNKGNFPGRFSGRQFSNSRSEMNVSTLELGDSALYLCARLAGENTGELFFGEGSRLTVL.

Written as DNA, the CDR3 is TGTGCCAGCAGCCAAGGTACCGGGGGTCAGCCCCAGCATTTT. Its translation: CASSQGTGGQPQHF. The chain uses TRBV3-1 (or the pseudogene TRBV3-2) and TRBJ1-5, with D maybe TRBD1 (5 bases). Germline CDR1 is LGHDT and CDR2 is YNNKEL (reference sequence). CDR3 length equals 14 residues. Trimming took off 1 base at V and 6 bases at J, with 10 bases between the two ends.

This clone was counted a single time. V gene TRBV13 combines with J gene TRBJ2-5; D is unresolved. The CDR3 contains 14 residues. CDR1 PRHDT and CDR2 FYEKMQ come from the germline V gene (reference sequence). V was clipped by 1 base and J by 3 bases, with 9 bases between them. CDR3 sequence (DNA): TGTGCCAGCAGCTTAGTCAACGGAGAAGAGACCCAGTACTTC. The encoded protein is CASSLVNGEETQYF.

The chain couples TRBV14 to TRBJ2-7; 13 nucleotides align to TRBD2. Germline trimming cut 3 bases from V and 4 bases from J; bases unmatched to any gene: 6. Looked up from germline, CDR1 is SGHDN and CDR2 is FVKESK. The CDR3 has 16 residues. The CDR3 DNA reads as TGTGCCAGCAGCCACCGGACTAGCGGGAGACCTTACGAGCAGTACTTC. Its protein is CASSHRTSGRPYEQYF.

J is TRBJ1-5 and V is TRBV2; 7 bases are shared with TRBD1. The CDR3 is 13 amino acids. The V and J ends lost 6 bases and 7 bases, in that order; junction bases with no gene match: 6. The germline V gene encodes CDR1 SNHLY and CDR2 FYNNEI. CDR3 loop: CASSDRVGQPQHF. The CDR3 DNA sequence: TGTGCCAGCAGCGACAGGGTGGGCCAGCCCCAGCATTTT.